This TCR beta chain derives from a study of CD8 T cells in ankylosing spondylitis. Study results and limitations: A TCR beta motif of roughly eight highly homologous variants seemed to mark ankylosing spondylitis blood. Earlier studies detected some motif variants in reactive arthritis synovial fluid and blood.

The CDR3 runs to 19 residues. Germline CDR1 and CDR2: SGHRS and YFSETQ. Trimming took 4 bases from V and 6 from J; bases not matched to a gene: 17. The authors made TCR beta libraries by quantitative 5'-RACE with molecular barcodes. Each CDR3 protein gets one entry after TCRdb re-called the 5' RACE reads with MiXCR. The table shows around 210,000 distinct CDR3 sequences, with roughly 8% occurring only once. This clonotype was detected ten times or more. Its antigen remains unidentified. V usage is TRBV5-1 and J usage is TRBJ2-1; 12 bases align to TRBD2. The receptor was derived from a female donor with ankylosing spondylitis or in good health (not recorded which). Sequencing was done on a sample of blood, either unsorted or a sorted T cell fraction (not recorded which). The DNA of the CDR3 is TGCGCCAGCAGCCACCTTTTCAGGCCTAGCGGGAGGGCGATCAATGAGCAGTTCTTC. Translating it yields CASSHLFRPSGRAINEQFF.